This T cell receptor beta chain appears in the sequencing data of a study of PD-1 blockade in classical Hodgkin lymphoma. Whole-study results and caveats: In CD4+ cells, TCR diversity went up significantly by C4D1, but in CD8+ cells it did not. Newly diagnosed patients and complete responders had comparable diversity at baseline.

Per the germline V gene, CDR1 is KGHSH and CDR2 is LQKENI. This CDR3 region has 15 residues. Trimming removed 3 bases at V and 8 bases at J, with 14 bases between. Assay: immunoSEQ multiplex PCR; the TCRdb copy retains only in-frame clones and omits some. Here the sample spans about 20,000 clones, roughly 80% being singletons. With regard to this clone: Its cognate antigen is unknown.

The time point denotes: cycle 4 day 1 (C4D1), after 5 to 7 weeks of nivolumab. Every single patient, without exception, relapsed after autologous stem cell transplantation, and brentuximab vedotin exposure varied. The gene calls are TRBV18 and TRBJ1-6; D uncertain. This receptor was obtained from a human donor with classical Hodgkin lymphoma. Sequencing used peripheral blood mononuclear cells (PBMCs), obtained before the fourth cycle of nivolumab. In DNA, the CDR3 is TGTGCCAGCTCACCGTTCCCCCAACCTCATTCACCCCTCCACTTT. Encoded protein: CASSPFPQPHSPLHF.